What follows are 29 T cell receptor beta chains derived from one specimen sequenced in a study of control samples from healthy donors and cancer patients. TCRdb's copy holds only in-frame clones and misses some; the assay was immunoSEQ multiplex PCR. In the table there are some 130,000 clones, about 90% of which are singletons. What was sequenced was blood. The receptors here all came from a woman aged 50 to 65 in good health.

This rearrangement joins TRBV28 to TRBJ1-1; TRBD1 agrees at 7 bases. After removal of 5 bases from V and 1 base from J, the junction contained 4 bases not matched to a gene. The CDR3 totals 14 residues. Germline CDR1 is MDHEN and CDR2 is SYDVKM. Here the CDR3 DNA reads TGTGCCAGCAGTACCTACAGGGGGAACACTGAAGCTTTCTTT. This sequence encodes CASSTYRGNTEAFF. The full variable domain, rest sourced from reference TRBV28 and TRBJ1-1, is DVKVTQSSRYLVKRTGEKVFLECVQDMDHENMFWYRQDPGLGLRLIYFSYDVKMKEKGDIPEGYSVSREKKERFSLILESASTNQTSMYLCASSTYRGNTEAFFGQGTRLTVV.

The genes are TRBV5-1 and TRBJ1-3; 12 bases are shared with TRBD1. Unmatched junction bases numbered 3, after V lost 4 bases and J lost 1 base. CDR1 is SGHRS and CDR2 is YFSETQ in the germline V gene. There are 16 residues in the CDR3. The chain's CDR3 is CASSAGQGASGNTIYF. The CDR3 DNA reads TGCGCCAGCAGCGCGGGACAGGGGGCTTCTGGAAACACCATATATTTT.

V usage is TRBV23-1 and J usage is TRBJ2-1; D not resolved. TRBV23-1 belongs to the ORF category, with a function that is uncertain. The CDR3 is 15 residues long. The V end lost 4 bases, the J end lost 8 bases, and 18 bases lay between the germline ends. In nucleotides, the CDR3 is TGCGCCAGCAGTCCCCGGGCCGCCTTTTTCCATGAGCAGTTCTTC. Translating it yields CASSPRAAFFHEQFF.

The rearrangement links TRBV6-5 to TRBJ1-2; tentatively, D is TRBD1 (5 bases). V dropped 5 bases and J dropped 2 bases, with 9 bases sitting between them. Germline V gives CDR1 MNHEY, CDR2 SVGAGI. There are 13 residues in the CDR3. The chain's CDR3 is CASSRQQNYGYTF. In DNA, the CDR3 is TGTGCCAGCAGTCGACAGCAGAACTATGGCTACACCTTC.

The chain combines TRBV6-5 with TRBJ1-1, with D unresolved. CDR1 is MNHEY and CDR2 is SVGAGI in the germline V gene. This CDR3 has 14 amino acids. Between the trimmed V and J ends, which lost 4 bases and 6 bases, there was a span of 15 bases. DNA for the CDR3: TGTGCCAGCAGTTCGGCGTCCCCCATCCCTGAAGCTTTCTTT. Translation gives CASSSASPIPEAFF.

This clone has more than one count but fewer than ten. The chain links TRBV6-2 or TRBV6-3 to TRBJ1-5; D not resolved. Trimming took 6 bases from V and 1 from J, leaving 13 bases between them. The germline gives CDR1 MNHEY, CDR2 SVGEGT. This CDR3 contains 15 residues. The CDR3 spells CASSQQLSSNQPQHF. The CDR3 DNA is TGTGCCAGCAGCCAGCAGTTGTCGAGCAATCAGCCCCAGCATTTT.

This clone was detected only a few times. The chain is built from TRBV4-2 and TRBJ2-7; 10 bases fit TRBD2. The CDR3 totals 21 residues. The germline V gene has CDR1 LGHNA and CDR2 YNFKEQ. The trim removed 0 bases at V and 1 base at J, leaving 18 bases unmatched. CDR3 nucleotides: TGTGCCAGCAGCCAAGATCTCCTAGGAGGAGTTAGCGGGAGGTCATCCTACGAGCAGTACTTC. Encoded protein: CASSQDLLGGVSGRSSYEQYF.

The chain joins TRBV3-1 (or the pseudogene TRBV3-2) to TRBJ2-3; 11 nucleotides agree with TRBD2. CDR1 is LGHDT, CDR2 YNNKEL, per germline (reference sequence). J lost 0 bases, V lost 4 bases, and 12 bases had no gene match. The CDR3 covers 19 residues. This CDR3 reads CASSPGKSSGGSSTDTQYF. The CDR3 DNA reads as TGTGCCAGCAGCCCTGGGAAGTCTAGCGGGGGGTCTAGCACAGATACGCAGTATTTT.

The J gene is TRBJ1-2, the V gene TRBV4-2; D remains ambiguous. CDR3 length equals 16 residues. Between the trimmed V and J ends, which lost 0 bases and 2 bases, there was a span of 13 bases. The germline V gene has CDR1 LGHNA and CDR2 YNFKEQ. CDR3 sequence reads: CASSQDLHGVNYGYTF. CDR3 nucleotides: TGTGCCAGCAGCCAAGATCTTCACGGGGTAAACTATGGCTACACCTTC.

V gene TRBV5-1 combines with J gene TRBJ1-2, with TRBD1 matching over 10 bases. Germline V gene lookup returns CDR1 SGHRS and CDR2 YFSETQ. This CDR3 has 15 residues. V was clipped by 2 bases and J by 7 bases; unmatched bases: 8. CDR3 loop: CASSLPTTGGAGYTF. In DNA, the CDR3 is TGCGCCAGCAGCTTACCGACGACAGGGGGCGCTGGCTACACCTTC.

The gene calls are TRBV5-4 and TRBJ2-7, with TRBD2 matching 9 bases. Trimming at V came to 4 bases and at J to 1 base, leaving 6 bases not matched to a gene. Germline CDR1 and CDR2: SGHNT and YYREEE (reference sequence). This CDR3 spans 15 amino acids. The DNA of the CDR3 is TGTGCCAGCAGCCGGAAGCTAGCGGGGTCCTACGAGCAGTACTTC. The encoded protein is CASSRKLAGSYEQYF.

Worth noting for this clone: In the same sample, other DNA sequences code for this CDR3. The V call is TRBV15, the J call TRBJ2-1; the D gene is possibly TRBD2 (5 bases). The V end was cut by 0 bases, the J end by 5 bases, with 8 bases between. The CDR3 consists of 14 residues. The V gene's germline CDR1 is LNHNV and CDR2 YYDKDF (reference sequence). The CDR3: CATSRDGGNNEQFF. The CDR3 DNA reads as TGTGCCACCAGCAGAGATGGAGGAAACAATGAGCAGTTCTTC.

The CDR3, as DNA: TGCGCCAGCAGCTTGCAGGGCCGTGATACGCAGTATTTT. Translated: CASSLQGRDTQYF. The chain is built from TRBV5-1 and TRBJ2-3, with D possibly TRBD1 on 5 matching bases. The germline V gene encodes CDR1 SGHRS and CDR2 YFSETQ. This CDR3 has 13 residues. Trimming took off 1 base at V and 6 bases at J, with 9 bases between the two ends.

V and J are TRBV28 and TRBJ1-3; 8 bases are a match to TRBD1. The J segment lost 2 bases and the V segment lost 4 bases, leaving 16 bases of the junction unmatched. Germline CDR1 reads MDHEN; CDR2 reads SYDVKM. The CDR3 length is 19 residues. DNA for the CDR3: TGTGCCAGCAGTTCCAGAGGGTGGACAGGGCCTTCACCTGGAAACACCATATATTTT. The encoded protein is CASSSRGWTGPSPGNTIYF.

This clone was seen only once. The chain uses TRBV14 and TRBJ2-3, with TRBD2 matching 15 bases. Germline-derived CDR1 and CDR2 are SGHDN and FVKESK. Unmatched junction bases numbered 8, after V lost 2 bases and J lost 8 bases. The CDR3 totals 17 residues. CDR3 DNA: TGTGCCAGCAGCCAACGCCCGCGGACTAGCGGGGGGGTTACGCAGTATTTT. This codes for CASSQRPRTSGGVTQYF.

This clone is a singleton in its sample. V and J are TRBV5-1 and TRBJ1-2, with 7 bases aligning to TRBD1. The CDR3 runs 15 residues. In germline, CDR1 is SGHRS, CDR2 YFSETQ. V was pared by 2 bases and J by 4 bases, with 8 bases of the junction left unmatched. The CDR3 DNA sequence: TGCGCCAGCAGCTTCGACAGGGTTCGAGGCTATGGCTACACCTTC. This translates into CASSFDRVRGYGYTF.

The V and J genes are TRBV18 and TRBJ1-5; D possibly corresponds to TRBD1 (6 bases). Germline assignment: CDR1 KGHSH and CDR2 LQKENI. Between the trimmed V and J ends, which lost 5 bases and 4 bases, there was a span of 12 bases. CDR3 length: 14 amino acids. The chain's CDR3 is CASSKQGMNQPQHF. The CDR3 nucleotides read TGTGCCAGCTCAAAACAGGGTATGAATCAGCCCCAGCATTTT. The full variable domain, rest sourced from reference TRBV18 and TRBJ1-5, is NAGVMQNPRHLVRRRGQEARLRCSPMKGHSHVYWYRQLPEEGLKFMVYLQKENIIDESGMPKERFSAEFPKEGPSILRIQQVVRGDSAAYFCASSKQGMNQPQHFGDGTRLSIL.

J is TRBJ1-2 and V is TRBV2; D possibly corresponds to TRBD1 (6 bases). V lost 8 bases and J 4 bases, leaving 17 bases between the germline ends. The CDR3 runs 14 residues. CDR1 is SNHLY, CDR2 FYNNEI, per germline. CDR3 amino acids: CASPEGTGLYGYTF. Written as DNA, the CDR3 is TGTGCCAGCCCCGAGGGTACAGGGCTCTATGGCTACACCTTC.

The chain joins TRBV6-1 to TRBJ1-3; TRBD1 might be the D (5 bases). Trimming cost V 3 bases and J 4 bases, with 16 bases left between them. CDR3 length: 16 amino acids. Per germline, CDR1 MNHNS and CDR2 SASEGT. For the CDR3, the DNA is TGTGCCAGCAGTGACCAGACAGTCCAGCTAGGAAACACCATATATTTT. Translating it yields CASSDQTVQLGNTIYF.

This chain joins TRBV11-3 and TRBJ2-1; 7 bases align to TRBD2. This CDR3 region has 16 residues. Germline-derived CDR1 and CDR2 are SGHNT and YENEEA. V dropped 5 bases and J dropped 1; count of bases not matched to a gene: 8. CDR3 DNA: TGTGCCAGCAGCCGGGGCGGGAGCTGGTCCTACAATGAGCAGTTCTTC. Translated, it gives CASSRGGSWSYNEQFF.

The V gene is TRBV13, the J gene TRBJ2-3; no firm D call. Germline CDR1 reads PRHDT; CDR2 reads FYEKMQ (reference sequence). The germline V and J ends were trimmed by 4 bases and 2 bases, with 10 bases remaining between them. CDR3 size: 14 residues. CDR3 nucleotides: TGTGCCAGCAGCTCCCAGCGCCTCACAGATACGCAGTATTTT. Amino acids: CASSSQRLTDTQYF.

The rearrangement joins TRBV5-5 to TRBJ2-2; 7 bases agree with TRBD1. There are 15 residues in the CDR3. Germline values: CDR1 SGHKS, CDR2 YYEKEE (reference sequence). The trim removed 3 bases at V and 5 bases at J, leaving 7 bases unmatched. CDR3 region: CASSYDRVRTGELFF. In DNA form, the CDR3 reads TGTGCCAGCAGCTACGACAGGGTGCGAACCGGGGAGCTGTTTTTT. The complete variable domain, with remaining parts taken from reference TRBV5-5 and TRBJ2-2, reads DAGVTQSPTHLIKTRGQQVTLRCSPISGHKSVSWYQQVLGQGPQFIFQYYEKEERGRGNFPDRFSARQFPNYSSELNVNALLLGDSALYLCASSYDRVRTGELFFGEGSRLTVL.

The CDR3 DNA reads TGTGCCAGCAGCTACTCGGACTCACGGGCCAACTATGGCTACACCTTC. It encodes CASSYSDSRANYGYTF. This chain uses TRBV7-9 with TRBJ1-2; no clear D. Trimming took off 4 bases at V and 2 bases at J, with 17 bases between the two ends. The CDR3 is made up of 16 amino acids. The germline gives CDR1 SEHNR, CDR2 FQNEAQ (reference sequence).

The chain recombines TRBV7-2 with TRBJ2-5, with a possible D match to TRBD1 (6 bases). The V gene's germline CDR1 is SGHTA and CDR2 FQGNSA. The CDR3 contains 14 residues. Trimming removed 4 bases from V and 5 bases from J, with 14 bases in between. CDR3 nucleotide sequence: TGTGCCAGCAGCTATGTGACAGGTTCTGAGACCCAGTACTTC. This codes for CASSYVTGSETQYF. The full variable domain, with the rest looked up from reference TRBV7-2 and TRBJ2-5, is GAGVSQSPSNKVTEKGKDVELRCDPISGHTALYWYRQSLGQGLEFLIYFQGNSAPDKSGLPSDRFSAERTGGSVSTLTIQRTQQEDSAVYLCASSYVTGSETQYFGPGTRLLVL.

In DNA form, the CDR3 reads TGTGCCAGCTCTCAAATGACGGGGAACACTGAAGCTTTCTTT. It encodes CASSQMTGNTEAFF. V gene TRBV18 combines with J gene TRBJ1-1; D is undetermined. V was clipped by 6 bases and J by 1 base, with 12 bases between them. CDR3 size: 14 residues. Per germline, CDR1 KGHSH and CDR2 LQKENI.

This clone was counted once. CDR3 region: CASTPAGAVSTDTQYF. DNA for the CDR3: TGTGCCAGCACCCCCGCGGGGGCGGTCAGCACAGATACGCAGTATTTT. The V call is TRBV28, the J call TRBJ2-3, with a weak D call TRBD2 (7 bases). Trimming left V 7 bases short and J 0 bases short, with 17 bases between. Germline CDR1 MDHEN, CDR2 SYDVKM. The CDR3 extends over 16 amino acids.

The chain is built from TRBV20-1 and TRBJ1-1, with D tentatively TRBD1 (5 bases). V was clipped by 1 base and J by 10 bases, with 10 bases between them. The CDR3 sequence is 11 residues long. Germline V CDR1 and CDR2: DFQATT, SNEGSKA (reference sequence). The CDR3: CSARGRQGAFF. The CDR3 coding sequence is TGCAGTGCTAGAGGGCGGCAGGGAGCTTTCTTT.

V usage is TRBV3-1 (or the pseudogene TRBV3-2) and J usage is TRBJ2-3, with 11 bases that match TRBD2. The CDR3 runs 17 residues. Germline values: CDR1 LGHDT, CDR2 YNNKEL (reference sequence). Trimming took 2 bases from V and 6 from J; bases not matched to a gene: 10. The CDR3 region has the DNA TGTGCCAGCAGCCAATCCGGGACTAGCGGCCGGGGGGATACGCAGTATTTT. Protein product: CASSQSGTSGRGDTQYF.

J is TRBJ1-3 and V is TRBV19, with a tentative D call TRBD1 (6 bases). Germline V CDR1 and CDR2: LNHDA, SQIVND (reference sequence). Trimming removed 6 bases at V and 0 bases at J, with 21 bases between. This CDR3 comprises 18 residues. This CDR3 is CASRGSAGQRDSGNTIYF. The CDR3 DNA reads TGTGCCAGTAGAGGGAGCGCTGGACAGAGAGACTCTGGAAACACCATATATTTT.